The rows below give T cell receptor beta chains drawn from one sample of a study of blood T cell repertoires in COVID-19. Sequenced by immunoSEQ multiplex PCR; TCRdb stores in-frame clones only, minus some. Of fewer than 400,000 clones in the sample, around 90% were seen once. Sample: peripheral blood. These receptors were collected from a woman in her thirties with COVID-19, enrolled during active disease. CDR3s include the opening cysteine and the closing phenylalanine or tryptophan. The D gene is left open where the match is weak. Some rows have no size entry. The others give once, few or many, or a class for an expanded clone.

cdr3_length j_call d_call v_call clone_size cdr3_nt cdr3_aa
15 TRBJ2-1 TRBD2 TRBV19 NA TGTGCCAGTAGCAAGGGAGCGGGGGGTTACAATGAGCAGTTCTTC CASSKGAGGYNEQFF
15 TRBJ2-1 TRBD2 TRBV19 NA TGTGCCAGTTCCTTTCGGGAGGGCATTAACAATGAGCAGTTCTTC CASSFREGINNEQFF
13 TRBJ2-1 TRBD2 TRBV5-4 NA TGTGCCAGCAGCCCCTCGACTAGCAGTGAGCAGTTCTTC CASSPSTSSEQFF
15 TRBJ2-3 TRBD2 TRBV11-2 NA TGTGCCAGCAGCCCAATAGCGGGACACACAGATACGCAGTATTTT CASSPIAGHTDTQYF
15 TRBJ2-2 TRBD2 TRBV3-1/TRBV3-2 NA TGTGCCAGCAGACCTCCCGGGGGGGGGACCGGGGAGCTGTTTTTT CASRPPGGGTGELFF
17 TRBJ2-1 TRBD2 TRBV5-4 NA TGTGCCAGCAGCTCACCGACTAGCGGGAGGGCTCTCAATGAGCAGTTCTTC CASSSPTSGRALNEQFF
12 TRBJ1-2 NA TRBV30 few TGTGCCTGGAGTGTAAATAGCTATGGCTACACCTTC CAWSVNSYGYTF
16 TRBJ1-1 NA TRBV3-1/TRBV3-2 NA TGTGCCAGCAGCTTCGTCACAGGACCCATGAACACTGAAGCTTTCTTT CASSFVTGPMNTEAFF
13 TRBJ1-1 NA TRBV5-4 NA TGTGCCAGCACTGGGGACTATGGGTCTGAAGCTTTCTTT CASTGDYGSEAFF
15 TRBJ2-2 TRBD1 TRBV6-5 NA TGTGCCAGCAGCCCGGGACAGGGAGGCACCGGGGAGCTGTTTTTT CASSPGQGGTGELFF
15 TRBJ1-5 NA TRBV19 once TGTGCCAGTAGTATAATGGCAGGGTCCAATCAGCCCCAGCATTTT CASSIMAGSNQPQHF
15 TRBJ1-6 NA TRBV10-2 NA TGCGCCAGCAGTGACCTCCCTGAACAGGGTTCACCCCTCCACTTT CASSDLPEQGSPLHF
14 TRBJ2-3 TRBD2 TRBV2 NA TGTGCCAGCACGGGCGGGAGCGACACAGATACGCAGTATTTT CASTGGSDTDTQYF
14 TRBJ1-2 NA TRBV6-5 NA TGTGCCAGCAGTAATTACAGGAAGCCCTATGGCTACACCTTC CASSNYRKPYGYTF
14 TRBJ1-2 NA TRBV6-5 NA TGTGCCAGCAGTTACGATGGAGGGGTTTATGGCTACACCTTC CASSYDGGVYGYTF
14 TRBJ2-7 TRBD1 TRBV10-2 NA TGCGCCAGTAGTACAGGGGGCCCATCCTACGAGCAGTACTTC CASSTGGPSYEQYF
13 TRBJ2-5 NA TRBV5-4 NA TGTGCCAGCAGCACGGGTTTCCAAGAGACCCAGTACTTC CASSTGFQETQYF
14 TRBJ1-4 NA TRBV28 NA TGTGCCAGCAGTTTATCAGGGGTGGATGAAAAACTGTTTTTT CASSLSGVDEKLFF
14 TRBJ1-6 TRBD1 TRBV18 NA TGTGCCAGCTCACCCGACAGGGGTGGGTCACCCCTCCACTTT CASSPDRGGSPLHF
16 TRBJ1-6 NA TRBV7-6 NA TGTGCCAGCAGCTTAGAAGGGAGGCCCTATAATTCACCCCTCCACTTT CASSLEGRPYNSPLHF
15 TRBJ1-3 NA TRBV5-1 NA TGCGCCAGCAGCTTGGAAAACAGCTCTGGAAACACCATATATTTT CASSLENSSGNTIYF
14 TRBJ1-4 NA TRBV5-5 NA TGTGCCAGCAGCTTGGGAGGGGGTTCTGAAAAACTGTTTTTT CASSLGGGSEKLFF
16 TRBJ1-2 NA TRBV5-1 NA TGCGCCAGCAGCCCCGGGGACATCCGAGATCCCTATGGCTACACCTTC CASSPGDIRDPYGYTF
16 TRBJ1-2 TRBD1 TRBV27 NA TGTGCCAGCAGTTTATCCCCGACAGGGGGGTACTATGGCTACACCTTC CASSLSPTGGYYGYTF
12 TRBJ1-1 NA TRBV6-6 NA TGTGCCAGCAGTTACTCGATCAGTGAAGCTTTCTTT CASSYSISEAFF
17 TRBJ2-7 NA TRBV18 NA TGTGCCAGCTCACCACTTGGGTCAATAGCGGCTTCCTACGAGCAGTACTTC CASSPLGSIAASYEQYF
12 TRBJ1-2 NA TRBV12-3/TRBV12-4 NA TGTGCCAGCAGACAAGGAGCCTATGGCTACACCTTC CASRQGAYGYTF
14 TRBJ1-1 NA TRBV21-1 NA TGTGCCAGCAGCAAACCAGGGGGAACAATTGAAGCTTTCTTT CASSKPGGTIEAFF
15 TRBJ2-1 TRBD2 TRBV11-2 few TGTGCCAGCACCCTAAGCGGGACGCTCTACAATGAGCAGTTCTTC CASTLSGTLYNEQFF
12 TRBJ1-5 NA TRBV7-2 few TGTGCCAGCACCTCTCCCAATCAGCCCCAGCATTTT CASTSPNQPQHF
13 TRBJ2-1 TRBD2 TRBV5-6 once TGTGCCAGCAGCTTGGCGGGAGGCAATGAGCAGTTCTTC CASSLAGGNEQFF
14 TRBJ1-1 NA TRBV27 NA TGTGCCAGCAGTCGGGGTTTCATGAACACTGAAGCTTTCTTT CASSRGFMNTEAFF
11 TRBJ2-7 NA TRBV3-1/TRBV3-2 once TGTGCCAGCAGCCTTAATTACGAGCAGTACTTC CASSLNYEQYF
12 TRBJ2-7 NA TRBV12-3/TRBV12-4 NA TGTGCCAGCAGTTTCAGAAGCTACGAGCAGTACTTC CASSFRSYEQYF
14 TRBJ2-1 TRBD1 TRBV4-1 NA TGCGCCAGCAGCACCCGGACAGGGCCGAATGAGCAGTTCTTC CASSTRTGPNEQFF
15 TRBJ1-5 NA TRBV6-6 NA TGTGCCAGCAGGAGGGACAATAGGAGCAATCAGCCCCAGCATTTT CASRRDNRSNQPQHF
13 TRBJ2-7 TRBD2 TRBV29-1 NA TGCAGCGTACGACTAGCGGGTGTCTACGAGCAGTACTTC CSVRLAGVYEQYF
15 TRBJ2-7 TRBD1 TRBV11-3 NA TGTGCCAGCAGCTTAGGGGGTGGCACAGGGGGCGAGCAGTACTTC CASSLGGGTGGEQYF
15 TRBJ2-7 TRBD1 TRBV27 NA TGTGCCAGCAGCACAAACAGGGGCCCTTTATACGAGCAGTACTTC CASSTNRGPLYEQYF
14 TRBJ1-2 TRBD1 TRBV27 once TGTGCCAGCAGTTCCCGGACAGGGGAGTATGGCTACACCTTC CASSSRTGEYGYTF
14 TRBJ2-7 NA TRBV7-8 few TGTGCCAGCAGCTTAGGAGGGTACTCCTACGAGCAGTACTTC CASSLGGYSYEQYF
14 TRBJ2-7 NA TRBV5-8 NA TGTGCCAGCAGCTTGGGCAGGGAGGCCTACGAGCAGTACTTC CASSLGREAYEQYF
17 TRBJ1-3 TRBD1 TRBV30 NA TGTGCCTGGAGTCTACCACGGACAGGGGTTATTGGAAACACCATATATTTT CAWSLPRTGVIGNTIYF